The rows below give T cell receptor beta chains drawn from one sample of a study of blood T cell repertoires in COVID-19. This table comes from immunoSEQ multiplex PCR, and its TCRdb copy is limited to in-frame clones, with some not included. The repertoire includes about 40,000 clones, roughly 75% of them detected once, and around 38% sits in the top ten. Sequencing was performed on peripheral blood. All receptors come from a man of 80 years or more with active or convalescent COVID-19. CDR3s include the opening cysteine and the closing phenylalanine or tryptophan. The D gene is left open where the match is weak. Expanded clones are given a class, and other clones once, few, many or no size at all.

DNA: TGTGCCAGCAGCCTCAGGGGGCTCGATAATTCACCCCTCCACTTT; CDR3: CASSLRGLDNSPLHF; D: TRBD1; V: TRBV5-4; J: TRBJ1-6; size: -; length: 15
DNA: TGTGCCAGCAGTGGAAGGACAGGGTCTGAAAACACCATATATTTT; CDR3: CASSGRTGSENTIYF; D: TRBD1; V: TRBV2; J: TRBJ1-3; size: -; length: 15
DNA: TGTGCCAGCAGCTTAGGGCAGCAAGAGACCCAGTACTTC; CDR3: CASSLGQQETQYF; D: -; V: TRBV11-2; J: TRBJ2-5; size: -; length: 13
DNA: TGTGCCAGCAGCTTACAGGGGTGGCCAGATACGCAGTATTTT; CDR3: CASSLQGWPDTQYF; D: TRBD1; V: TRBV5-4; J: TRBJ2-3; size: -; length: 14
DNA: TGTGCCAGCAGTGACGGGACAGGGGGCTGGAATGAGCAGTTCTTC; CDR3: CASSDGTGGWNEQFF; D: TRBD1; V: TRBV27; J: TRBJ2-1; size: -; length: 15
DNA: TGTGCCAGCAGTTACCAGGGGGATCAGCCCCAGCATTTT; CDR3: CASSYQGDQPQHF; D: TRBD1; V: TRBV6-5; J: TRBJ1-5; size: -; length: 13
DNA: TGTGCCAGTAGTAAAATGACTAGCCCCCCGGTGGAGCTGTTTTTT; CDR3: CASSKMTSPPVELFF; D: TRBD2; V: TRBV19; J: TRBJ2-2; size: -; length: 15
DNA: TGTGCCAGCAGCGTCAGCGGGAGGCACAATGAGCAGTTCTTC; CDR3: CASSVSGRHNEQFF; D: TRBD2; V: TRBV9; J: TRBJ2-1; size: -; length: 14
DNA: TGTGCCACCAGTCGGGACAGTCGATATGGCTACACCTTC; CDR3: CATSRDSRYGYTF; D: TRBD1; V: TRBV24-1; J: TRBJ1-2; size: -; length: 13
DNA: TGTGCCAGCAGCTTAGCCTCAGCTAGCGAGGCCTACGAGCAGTACTTC; CDR3: CASSLASASEAYEQYF; D: -; V: TRBV7-2; J: TRBJ2-7; size: -; length: 16
DNA: TGTGCCATTTCGGTCGGGAGGGACGGGGAGCTGTTTTTT; CDR3: CAISVGRDGELFF; D: TRBD2; V: TRBV10-3; J: TRBJ2-2; size: -; length: 13
DNA: TGTGCCAGCAGCTTGACAGGGATTACCAACACCATATATTTT; CDR3: CASSLTGITNTIYF; D: -; V: TRBV5-5; J: TRBJ1-3; size: -; length: 14
DNA: TGTGCCAGCAGGCCGCAGTGGCCGATGCAAGAGACCCAGTACTTC; CDR3: CASRPQWPMQETQYF; D: -; V: TRBV21-1; J: TRBJ2-5; size: -; length: 15
DNA: TGTGCTTCCGACAGGAGCTCTGGAAACACCATATATTTT; CDR3: CASDRSSGNTIYF; D: -; V: TRBV30; J: TRBJ1-3; size: once; length: 13
DNA: TGTGCCAGCAGCCCACAGGGGATTAGCTATGGCTACACCTTC; CDR3: CASSPQGISYGYTF; D: TRBD1; V: TRBV9; J: TRBJ1-2; size: -; length: 14
DNA: TGCGCCAGCAGCCAAGAACGGCACAGGGGTCGGGATGGCTACACCTTC; CDR3: CASSQERHRGRDGYTF; D: TRBD1; V: TRBV4-3; J: TRBJ1-2; size: -; length: 16
DNA: TGCGCCAGCAGCTTGATCGGGGGGACCTACAATGAGCAGTTCTTC; CDR3: CASSLIGGTYNEQFF; D: TRBD2; V: TRBV5-1; J: TRBJ2-1; size: -; length: 15